This passage covers 6 T cell receptor beta chains from one sample sequenced in a study of OX40 agonist ivuxolimab in advanced cancers. Sequencing was performed with immunoSEQ multiplex PCR; in TCRdb, only in-frame clones are kept and a portion is missing. This table has roughly 100,000 clones, over 75% appearing once. The sample here was CD4+ or CD8+ T cells sorted from blood, taken in a trial of the OX40 agonist ivuxolimab. The receptor set was obtained from an adult with an advanced solid tumor such as melanoma, head and neck, liver or kidney cancer.

The chain links TRBV7-8 to TRBJ1-2; weak D call: TRBD1 (5 bases). Between the trimmed V and J ends, which lost 5 bases and 4 bases, there was a span of 17 bases. The CDR3 extends over 15 amino acids. Germline V CDR1 and CDR2: SGHVS, FQNEAQ. CDR3 residues: CASSRGLEIGYGYTF. Written as DNA, the CDR3 is TGTGCCAGCAGCAGGGGTCTTGAAATAGGCTATGGCTACACCTTC. Full variable domain (outside the CDR3, taken from reference TRBV7-8 and TRBJ1-2): GAGVSQSPRYKVAKRGQDVALRCDPISGHVSLFWYQQALGQGPEFLTYFQNEAQLDKSGLPSDRFFAERPEGSVSTLKIQRTQQEDSAVYLCASSRGLEIGYGYTFGSGTRLTVV.

CDR3 coding DNA: TGTGCCAGCAGTGAAGCATTGGGGAACACTGAAGCTTTCTTT. This codes for CASSEALGNTEAFF. The rearrangement uses TRBV2 and TRBJ1-1; no definite D call. This CDR3 is built from 14 residues. Deletions cut 0 bases from V and 1 base from J, with 6 bases between. The V gene's germline CDR1 is SNHLY and CDR2 FYNNEI.

This clone occurred once. The V and J genes are TRBV15 and TRBJ1-5, with 7 bases identical to TRBD1. The trim removed 0 bases at V and 7 bases at J, leaving 6 bases unmatched. The CDR3 is 15 residues long. Germline V CDR1 and CDR2: LNHNV, YYDKDF (reference sequence). This chain's CDR3 is CATSRDLTGNQPQHF. The CDR3 DNA reads as TGTGCCACCAGCAGAGATCTGACAGGGAACCAGCCCCAGCATTTT. Based on the CDR3 plus reference TRBV15 and TRBJ1-5, the full variable domain is DAMVIQNPRYQVTQFGKPVTLSCSQTLNHNVMYWYQQKSSQAPKLLFHYYDKDFNNEADTPDNFQSRRPNTSFCFLDIRSPGLGDTAMYLCATSRDLTGNQPQHFGDGTRLSIL.

The chain recombines TRBV7-9 with TRBJ2-3; perhaps D is TRBD1 or TRBD2 (5 bases each). Germline CDR1 SEHNR, CDR2 FQNEAQ (reference sequence). This CDR3 is built from 14 residues. The ends were cut back, 4 bases at V and 0 bases at J, with 8 bases in the middle. In nucleotides, the CDR3 is TGTGCCAGCAGCTGGGGGTTCAGCACAGATACGCAGTATTTT. Translating gives CASSWGFSTDTQYF.

The chain recombines TRBV6-1 with TRBJ1-1; unclear D gene. CDR1 and CDR2 from the germline V gene are MNHNS and SASEGT. The CDR3 has 14 amino acids. V lost 6 bases and J lost 3, with 14 bases in between. The CDR3 sequence is CASSATPRDTEAFF. The CDR3 DNA reads TGTGCCAGCAGCGCCACCCCGAGGGACACTGAAGCTTTCTTT.

This clone was counted between two and nine times. This chain uses TRBV30 with TRBJ1-4, with D unresolved. Germline V gene sequence: CDR1 GTSNPN, CDR2 SVGIG (reference sequence). Trimming shortened V by 1 base and J by 4 bases, and 7 bases separated the two germline ends. The CDR3 is 13 amino acids. CDR3 residues: CAWSEQFNEKLFF. As DNA, the CDR3 is TGTGCCTGGAGTGAACAATTTAATGAAAAACTGTTTTTT.